This T cell receptor (beta chain) was sequenced for a study of type 1 regulatory T cells. About the research overall: An in vitro protocol generated T-allo10, a Tr1-enriched, alloantigen-specific CD4 T cell product.

TCRdb called the reads again in MiXCR, with one record for every CDR3 protein. The sample includes about 100,000 distinct CDR3 sequences, roughly 30% of them seen just once. This CDR3 comprises 15 residues. Germline V gene sequence: CDR1 LGHNA, CDR2 YSLEER. Trimming cost V 0 bases and J 3 bases; bases outside gene matches: 1. The sequencing sample was made of CD4+ T cells, either the whole sample or a sorted fraction (not recorded which). This TCR derives from a human donor in good health. The V call is TRBV4-3, the J call TRBJ2-3, with TRBD1 matching over 9 bases. The CDR3 DNA follows: TGCGCCAGCAGCCAAGAGGGGACAGGGACAGATACGCAGTATTTT. Translating gives CASSQEGTGTDTQYF.